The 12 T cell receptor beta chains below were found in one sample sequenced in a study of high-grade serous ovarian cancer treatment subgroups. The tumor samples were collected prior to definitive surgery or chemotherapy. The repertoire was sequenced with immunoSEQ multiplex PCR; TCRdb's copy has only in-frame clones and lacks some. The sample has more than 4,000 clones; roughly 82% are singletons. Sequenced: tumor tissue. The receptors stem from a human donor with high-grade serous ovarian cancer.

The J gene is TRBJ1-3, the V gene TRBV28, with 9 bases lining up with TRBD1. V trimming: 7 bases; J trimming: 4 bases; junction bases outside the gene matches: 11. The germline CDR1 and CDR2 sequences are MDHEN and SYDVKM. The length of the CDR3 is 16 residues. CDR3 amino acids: CASNAAQGAGGNTIYF. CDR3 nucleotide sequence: TGTGCCAGCAACGCGGCACAGGGGGCCGGGGGAAACACCATATATTTT. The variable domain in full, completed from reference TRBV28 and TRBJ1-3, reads DVKVTQSSRYLVKRTGEKVFLECVQDMDHENMFWYRQDPGLGLRLIYFSYDVKMKEKGDIPEGYSVSREKKERFSLILESASTNQTSMYLCASNAAQGAGGNTIYFGEGSWLTVV.

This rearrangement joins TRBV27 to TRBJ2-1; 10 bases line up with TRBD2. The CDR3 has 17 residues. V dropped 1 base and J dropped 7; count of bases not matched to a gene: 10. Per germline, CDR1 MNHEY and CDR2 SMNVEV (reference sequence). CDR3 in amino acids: CASSLWRGLAGDNEQFF. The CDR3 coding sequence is TGTGCCAGCAGTTTATGGCGCGGGCTAGCGGGGGATAATGAGCAGTTCTTC.

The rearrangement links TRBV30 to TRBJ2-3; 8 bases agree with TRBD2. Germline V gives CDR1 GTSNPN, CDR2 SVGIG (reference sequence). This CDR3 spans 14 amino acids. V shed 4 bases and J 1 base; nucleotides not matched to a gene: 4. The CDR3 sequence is CAWTAGAGTDTQYF. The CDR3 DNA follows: TGTGCCTGGACAGCGGGGGCAGGCACAGATACGCAGTATTTT.

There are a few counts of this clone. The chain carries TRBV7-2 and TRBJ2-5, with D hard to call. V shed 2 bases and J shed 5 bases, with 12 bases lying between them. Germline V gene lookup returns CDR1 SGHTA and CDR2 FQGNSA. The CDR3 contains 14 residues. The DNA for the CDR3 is TGTGCCAGCAGCTTAATCGCTTACGAGGAGACCCAGTACTTC. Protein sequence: CASSLIAYEETQYF.

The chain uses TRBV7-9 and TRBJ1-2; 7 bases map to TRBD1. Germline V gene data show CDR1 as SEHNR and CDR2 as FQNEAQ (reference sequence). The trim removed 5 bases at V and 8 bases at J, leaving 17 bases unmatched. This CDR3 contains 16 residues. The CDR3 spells CASSRPPGQAHLGYTF. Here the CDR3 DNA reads TGTGCCAGCAGCCGACCCCCTGGACAGGCCCATCTCGGCTACACCTTC.

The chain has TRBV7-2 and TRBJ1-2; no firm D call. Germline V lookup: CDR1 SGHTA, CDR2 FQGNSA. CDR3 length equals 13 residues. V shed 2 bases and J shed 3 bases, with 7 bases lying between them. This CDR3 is CASSLRSDYGYTF. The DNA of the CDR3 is TGTGCCAGCAGCTTAAGGTCGGACTATGGCTACACCTTC.

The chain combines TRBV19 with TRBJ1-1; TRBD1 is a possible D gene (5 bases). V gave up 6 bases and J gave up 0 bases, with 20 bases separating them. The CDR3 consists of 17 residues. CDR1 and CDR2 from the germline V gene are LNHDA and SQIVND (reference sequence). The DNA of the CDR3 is TGTGCCAGTAGCCCTGACGCGGGGCGGGTCATGAACACTGAAGCTTTCTTT. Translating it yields CASSPDAGRVMNTEAFF.

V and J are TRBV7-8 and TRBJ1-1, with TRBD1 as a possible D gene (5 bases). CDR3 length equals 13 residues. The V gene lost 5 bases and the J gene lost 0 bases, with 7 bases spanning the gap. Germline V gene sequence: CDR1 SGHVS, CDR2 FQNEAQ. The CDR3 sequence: CASSPDMNTEAFF. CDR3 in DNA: TGTGCCAGCAGCCCGGACATGAACACTGAAGCTTTCTTT.

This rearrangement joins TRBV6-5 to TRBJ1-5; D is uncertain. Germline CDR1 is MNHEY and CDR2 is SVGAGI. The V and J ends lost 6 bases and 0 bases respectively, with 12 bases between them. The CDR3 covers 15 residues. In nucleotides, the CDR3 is TGTGCCAGCAGGCCGGACGGTAATAGCAATCAGCCCCAGCATTTT. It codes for CASRPDGNSNQPQHF.

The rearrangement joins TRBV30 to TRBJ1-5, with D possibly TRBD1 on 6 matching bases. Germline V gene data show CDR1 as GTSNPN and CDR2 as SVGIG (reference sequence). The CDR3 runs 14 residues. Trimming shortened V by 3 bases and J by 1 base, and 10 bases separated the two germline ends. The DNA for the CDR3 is TGTGCCTGGAGGGACAGTCAGAGCAATCAGCCCCAGCATTTT. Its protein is CAWRDSQSNQPQHF.

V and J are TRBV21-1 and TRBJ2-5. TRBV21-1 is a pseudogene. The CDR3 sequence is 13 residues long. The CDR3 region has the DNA TGTTCTTGGAAGAGACCCAGTAATGAAACCCAGTACTTC. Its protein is CSWKRPSNETQYF.

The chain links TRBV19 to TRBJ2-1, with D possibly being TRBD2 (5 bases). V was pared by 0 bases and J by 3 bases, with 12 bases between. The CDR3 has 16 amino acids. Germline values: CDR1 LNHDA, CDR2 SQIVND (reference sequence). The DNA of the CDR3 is TGTGCCAGTAGTATAGATTCCGGACTCATCTACAATGAGCAGTTCTTC. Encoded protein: CASSIDSGLIYNEQFF.